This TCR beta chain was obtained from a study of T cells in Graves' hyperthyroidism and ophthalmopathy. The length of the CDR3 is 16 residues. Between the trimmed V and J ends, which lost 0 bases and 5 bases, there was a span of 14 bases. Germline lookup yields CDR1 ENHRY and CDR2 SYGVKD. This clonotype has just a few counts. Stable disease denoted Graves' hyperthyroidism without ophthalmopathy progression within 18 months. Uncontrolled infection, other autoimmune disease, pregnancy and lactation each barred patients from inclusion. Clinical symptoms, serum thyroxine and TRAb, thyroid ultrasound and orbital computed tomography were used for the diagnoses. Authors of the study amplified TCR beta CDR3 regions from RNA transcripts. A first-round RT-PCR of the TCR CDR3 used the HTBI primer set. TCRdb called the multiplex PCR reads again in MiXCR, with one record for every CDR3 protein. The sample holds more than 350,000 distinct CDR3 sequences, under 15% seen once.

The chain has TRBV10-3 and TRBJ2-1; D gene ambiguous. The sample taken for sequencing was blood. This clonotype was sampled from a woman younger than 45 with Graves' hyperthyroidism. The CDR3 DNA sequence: TGTGCCATCAGTGAGTCGACAAACAAAGGGCACAATGAGCAGTTCTTC. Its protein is CAISESTNKGHNEQFF.